The TCR beta chain under discussion was sequenced for a study of T cells in Graves' hyperthyroidism and ophthalmopathy. Germline V gene lookup returns CDR1 SGHAT and CDR2 FQNNGV. The CDR3 has 15 amino acids. Trimming stripped 5 bases from V and 3 bases from J, with 16 bases between. Study observations and caveats: Within blood appeared most thyroid clonotypes that had expanded above 0.001. Progression to ophthalmopathy was predicted a median of roughly seven months early. Ophthalmopathy and stable hyperthyroidism were told apart by a 13 V-J model.

Authors of the study amplified TCR beta CDR3 regions from RNA transcripts. The HTBI set primed first-round TCR CDR3 RT-PCR. MiXCR was run by TCRdb on the multiplex PCR reads, yielding one entry per CDR3 protein. The data show around 350,000 distinct CDR3 sequences, with about a sixth seen just once and about a third held by the top ten. Concerning this clonotype: What it recognizes is unknown. It may be a read error: a sequence one base away is much more abundant. This CDR3 fails to terminate in the conserved phenylalanine or tryptophan, so it likely reflects a read error.

The J gene is TRBJ1-1, the V gene TRBV11-2; perhaps TRBD1 as D (6 bases). The sample comprised blood. This receptor was obtained from a woman younger than 45 with Graves' hyperthyroidism that later progressed to Graves' ophthalmopathy. In DNA form, the CDR3 reads TGTGCCAGCAGCCATGGGGGGGCGGCGGACACTGAAGCTTTCTAT. As protein: CASSHGGAADTEAFY.